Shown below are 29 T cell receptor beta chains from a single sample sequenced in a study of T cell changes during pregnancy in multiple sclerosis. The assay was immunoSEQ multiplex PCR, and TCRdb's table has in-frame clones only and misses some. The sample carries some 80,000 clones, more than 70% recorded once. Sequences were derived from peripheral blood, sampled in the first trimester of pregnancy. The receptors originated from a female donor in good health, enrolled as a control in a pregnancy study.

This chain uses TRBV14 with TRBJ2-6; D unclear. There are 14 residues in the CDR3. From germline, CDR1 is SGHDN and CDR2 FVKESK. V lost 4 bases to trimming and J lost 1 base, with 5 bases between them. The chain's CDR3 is CASSLPSGANVLTF. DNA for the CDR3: TGTGCCAGCAGCCTTCCTTCTGGGGCCAACGTCCTGACTTTC.

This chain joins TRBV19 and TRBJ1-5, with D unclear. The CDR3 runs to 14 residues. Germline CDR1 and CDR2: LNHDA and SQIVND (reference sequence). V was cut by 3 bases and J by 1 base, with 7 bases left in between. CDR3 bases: TGTGCCAGTAGTATCGTCGCGAGCAATCAGCCCCAGCATTTT. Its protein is CASSIVASNQPQHF.

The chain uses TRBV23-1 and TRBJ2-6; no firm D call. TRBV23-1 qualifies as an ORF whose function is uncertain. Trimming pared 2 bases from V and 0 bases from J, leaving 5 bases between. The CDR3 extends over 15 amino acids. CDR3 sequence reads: CASSQRSSGANVLTF. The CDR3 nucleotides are TGCGCCAGCAGTCAACGCAGCTCTGGGGCCAACGTCCTGACTTTC.

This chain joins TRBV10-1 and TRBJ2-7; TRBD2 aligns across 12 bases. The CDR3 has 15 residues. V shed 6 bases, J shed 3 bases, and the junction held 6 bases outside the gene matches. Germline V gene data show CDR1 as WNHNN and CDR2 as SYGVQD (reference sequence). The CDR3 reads CASSRLAGAFYEQYF. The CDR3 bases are TGCGCCAGCAGCCGACTAGCGGGGGCTTTCTACGAGCAGTACTTC.

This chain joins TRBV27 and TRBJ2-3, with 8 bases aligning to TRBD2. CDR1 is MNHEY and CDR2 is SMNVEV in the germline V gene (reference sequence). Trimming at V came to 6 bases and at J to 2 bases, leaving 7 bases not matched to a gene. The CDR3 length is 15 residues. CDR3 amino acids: CASRQLADLTDTQYF. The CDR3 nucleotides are TGTGCCAGCAGACAACTAGCGGATCTCACAGATACGCAGTATTTT.

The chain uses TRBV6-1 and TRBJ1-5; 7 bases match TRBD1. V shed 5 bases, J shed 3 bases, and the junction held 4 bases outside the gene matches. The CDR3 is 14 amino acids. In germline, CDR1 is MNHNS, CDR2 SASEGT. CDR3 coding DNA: TGTGCCAGCAGTCGCGACAGGGTCAATCAGCCCCAGCATTTT. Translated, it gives CASSRDRVNQPQHF.

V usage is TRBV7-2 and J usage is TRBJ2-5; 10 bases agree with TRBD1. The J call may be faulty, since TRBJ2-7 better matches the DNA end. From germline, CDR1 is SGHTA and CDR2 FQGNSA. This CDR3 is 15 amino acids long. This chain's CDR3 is CASSPTTGGAYEQYF. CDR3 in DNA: TGTGCCAGCAGCCCTACGACAGGGGGCGCATACGAGCAGTACTTC.

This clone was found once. CDR3 bases: TGTGCCAGCAGCCGACAGCTAGCGGGGGGCACCTACGAGCAGTACTTC. Protein product: CASSRQLAGGTYEQYF. The V call is TRBV14, the J call TRBJ2-7; 11 bases agree with TRBD2. Germline CDR1 reads SGHDN; CDR2 reads FVKESK. J was trimmed by 2 bases and V by 4 bases; bases with no gene match: 7. This CDR3 has 16 amino acids.

The CDR3 reads CAWSPTGEQYF. The CDR3 DNA reads TGTGCCTGGAGCCCGACCGGGGAGCAGTACTTC. V is TRBV30 and J is TRBJ2-7; D gene unclear. Germline CDR1 and CDR2: GTSNPN and SVGIG (reference sequence). The CDR3 is 11 amino acids. V was cut by 3 bases and J by 7 bases, with 10 bases left in between. Supplemented by reference TRBV30 and TRBJ2-7, the full variable domain reads SQTIHQWPATLVQPVGSPLSLECTVEGTSNPNLYWYRQAAGRGLQLLFYSVGIGQISSEVPQNLSASRPQDRQFILSSKKLLLSDSGFYLCAWSPTGEQYFGPGTRLTVT.

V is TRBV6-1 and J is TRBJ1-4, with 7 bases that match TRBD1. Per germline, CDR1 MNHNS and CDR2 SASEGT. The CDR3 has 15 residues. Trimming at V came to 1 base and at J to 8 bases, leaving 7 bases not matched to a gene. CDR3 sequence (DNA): TGTGCCAGCAGTGAAGGACAGGGATCAGAAGAAAAACTGTTTTTT. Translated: CASSEGQGSEEKLFF.

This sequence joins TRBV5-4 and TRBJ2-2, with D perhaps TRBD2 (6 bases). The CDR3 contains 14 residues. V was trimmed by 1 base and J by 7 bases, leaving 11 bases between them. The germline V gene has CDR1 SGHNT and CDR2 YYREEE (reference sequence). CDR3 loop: CASSLFQGGGELFF. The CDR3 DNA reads TGTGCCAGCAGCTTGTTCCAGGGAGGCGGGGAGCTGTTTTTT.

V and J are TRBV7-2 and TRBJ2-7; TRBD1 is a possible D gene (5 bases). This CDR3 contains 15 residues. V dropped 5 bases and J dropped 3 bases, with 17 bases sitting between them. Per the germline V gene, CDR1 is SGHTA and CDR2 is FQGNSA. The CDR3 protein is CASSPTAAQGYEQYF. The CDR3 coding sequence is TGTGCCAGCAGCCCGACAGCCGCTCAAGGCTACGAGCAGTACTTC.

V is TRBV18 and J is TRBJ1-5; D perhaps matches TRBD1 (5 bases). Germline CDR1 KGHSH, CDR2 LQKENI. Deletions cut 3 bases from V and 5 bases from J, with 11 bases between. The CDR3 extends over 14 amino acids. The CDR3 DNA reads TGTGCCAGCTCACCGTTCGGGGGACATCAGCCCCAGCATTTT. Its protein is CASSPFGGHQPQHF.

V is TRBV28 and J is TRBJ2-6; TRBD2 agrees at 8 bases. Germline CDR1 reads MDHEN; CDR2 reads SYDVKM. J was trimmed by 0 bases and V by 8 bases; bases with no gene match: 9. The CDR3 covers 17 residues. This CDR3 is CASWGGGGFSGANVLTF. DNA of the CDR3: TGTGCCAGCTGGGGCGGCGGGGGGTTCTCTGGGGCCAACGTCCTGACTTTC. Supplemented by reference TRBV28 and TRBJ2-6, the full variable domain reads DVKVTQSSRYLVKRTGEKVFLECVQDMDHENMFWYRQDPGLGLRLIYFSYDVKMKEKGDIPEGYSVSREKKERFSLILESASTNQTSMYLCASWGGGGFSGANVLTFGAGSRLTVL.

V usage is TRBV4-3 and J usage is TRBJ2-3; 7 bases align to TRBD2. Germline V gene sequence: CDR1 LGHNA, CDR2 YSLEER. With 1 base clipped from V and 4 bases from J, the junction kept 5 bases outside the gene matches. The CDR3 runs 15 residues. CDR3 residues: CASSQGGSGADTQYF. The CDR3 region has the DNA TGCGCCAGCAGCCAAGGCGGGAGCGGGGCAGATACGCAGTATTTT.

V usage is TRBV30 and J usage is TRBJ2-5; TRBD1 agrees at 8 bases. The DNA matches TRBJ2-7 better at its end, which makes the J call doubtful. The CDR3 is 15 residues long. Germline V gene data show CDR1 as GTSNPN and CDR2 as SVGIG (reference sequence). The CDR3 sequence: CAWSVVLGQEYEQYF. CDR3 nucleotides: TGTGCCTGGAGTGTGGTACTGGGACAGGAATACGAGCAGTACTTC.

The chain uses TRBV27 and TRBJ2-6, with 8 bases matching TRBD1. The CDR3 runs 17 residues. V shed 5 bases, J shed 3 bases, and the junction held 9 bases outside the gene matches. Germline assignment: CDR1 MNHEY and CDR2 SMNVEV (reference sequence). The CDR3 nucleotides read TGTGCCAGCAGTCCACGCAGGGGGCCCAGTGGGGCCAACGTCCTGACTTTC. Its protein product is CASSPRRGPSGANVLTF.

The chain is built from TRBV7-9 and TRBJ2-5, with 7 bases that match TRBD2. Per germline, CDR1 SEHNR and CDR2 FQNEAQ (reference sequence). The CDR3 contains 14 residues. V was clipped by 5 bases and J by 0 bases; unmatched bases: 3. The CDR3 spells CASSGRDHQETQYF. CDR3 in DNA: TGTGCCAGCAGCGGGAGGGACCACCAAGAGACCCAGTACTTC.

For the CDR3, the DNA is TGTGCCAGCTCATCCCGGGACAGGGGCAACGAGCAGTACTTC. Translated: CASSSRDRGNEQYF. The chain carries TRBV18 and TRBJ2-7; 10 bases agree with TRBD1. Germline V gene data show CDR1 as KGHSH and CDR2 as LQKENI. V shed 5 bases, J shed 5 bases, and the junction held 6 bases outside the gene matches. The CDR3 has 14 residues.

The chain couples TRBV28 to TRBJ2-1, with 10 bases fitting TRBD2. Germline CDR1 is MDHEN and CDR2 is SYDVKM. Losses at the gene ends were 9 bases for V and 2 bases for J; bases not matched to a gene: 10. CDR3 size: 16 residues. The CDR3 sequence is CASPPASGRAYNEQFF. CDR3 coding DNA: TGTGCCAGTCCCCCGGCGAGCGGGAGGGCCTACAATGAGCAGTTCTTC.

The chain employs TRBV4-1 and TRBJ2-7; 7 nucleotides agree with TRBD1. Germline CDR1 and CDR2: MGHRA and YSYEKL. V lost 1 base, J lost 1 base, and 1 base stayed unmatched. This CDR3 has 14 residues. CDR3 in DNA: TGCGCCAGCAGCCAAGGACAGGGATCCTACGAGCAGTACTTC. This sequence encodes CASSQGQGSYEQYF.

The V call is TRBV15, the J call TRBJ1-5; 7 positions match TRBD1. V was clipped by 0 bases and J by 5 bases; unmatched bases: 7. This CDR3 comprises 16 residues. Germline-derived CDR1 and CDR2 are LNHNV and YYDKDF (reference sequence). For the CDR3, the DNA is TGTGCCACCAGCAGAGATCTAGGGGGCGGGGATCAGCCCCAGCATTTT. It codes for CATSRDLGGGDQPQHF.

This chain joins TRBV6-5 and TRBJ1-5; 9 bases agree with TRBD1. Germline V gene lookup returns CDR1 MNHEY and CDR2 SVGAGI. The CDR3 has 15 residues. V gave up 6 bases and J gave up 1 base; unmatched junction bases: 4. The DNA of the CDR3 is TGTGCCAGCAGCTGGACAGGGGACAGCAATCAGCCCCAGCATTTT. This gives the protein CASSWTGDSNQPQHF.

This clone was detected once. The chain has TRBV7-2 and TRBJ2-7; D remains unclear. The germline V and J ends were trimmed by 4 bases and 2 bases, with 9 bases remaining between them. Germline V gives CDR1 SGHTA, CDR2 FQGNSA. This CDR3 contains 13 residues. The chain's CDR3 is CASSSSSAYEQYF. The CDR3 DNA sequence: TGTGCCAGCAGCTCCTCGTCCGCCTACGAGCAGTACTTC.

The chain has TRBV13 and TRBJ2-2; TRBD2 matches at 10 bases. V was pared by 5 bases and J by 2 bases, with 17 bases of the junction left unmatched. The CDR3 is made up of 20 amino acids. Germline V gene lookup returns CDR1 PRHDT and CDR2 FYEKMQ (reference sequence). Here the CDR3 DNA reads TGTGCCAGCAGCAAAGGACTAGCGGTACTTTCTCCCTCAAACACCGGGGAGCTGTTTTTT. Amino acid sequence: CASSKGLAVLSPSNTGELFF.

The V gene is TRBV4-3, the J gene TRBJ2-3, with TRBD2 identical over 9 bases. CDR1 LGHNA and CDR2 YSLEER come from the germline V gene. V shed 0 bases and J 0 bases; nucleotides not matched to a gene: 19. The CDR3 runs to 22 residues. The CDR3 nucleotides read TGCGCCAGCAGCCAAGAAAATCGAGCTAGCGGGAAATCTATACATAGCACAGATACGCAGTATTTT. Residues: CASSQENRASGKSIHSTDTQYF.

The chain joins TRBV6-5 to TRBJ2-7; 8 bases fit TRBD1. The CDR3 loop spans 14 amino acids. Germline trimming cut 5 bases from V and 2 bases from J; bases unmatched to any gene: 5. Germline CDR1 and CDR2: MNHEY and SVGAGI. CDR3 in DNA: TGTGCCAGCAGTAGACAGGGGACCACCTACGAGCAGTACTTC. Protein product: CASSRQGTTYEQYF.

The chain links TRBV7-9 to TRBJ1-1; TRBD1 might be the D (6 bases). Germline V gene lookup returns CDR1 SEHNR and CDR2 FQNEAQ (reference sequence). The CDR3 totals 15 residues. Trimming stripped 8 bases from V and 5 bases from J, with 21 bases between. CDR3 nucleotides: TGTGCCAGCGGCCCAGGGGAACCAGAGGGTACTGAAGCTTTCTTT. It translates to CASGPGEPEGTEAFF.

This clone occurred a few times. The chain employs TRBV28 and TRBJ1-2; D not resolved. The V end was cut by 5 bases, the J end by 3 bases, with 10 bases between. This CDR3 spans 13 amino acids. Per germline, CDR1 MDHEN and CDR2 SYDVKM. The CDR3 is CASSPPQDYGYTF. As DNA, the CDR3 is TGTGCCAGCAGTCCACCTCAGGACTATGGCTACACCTTC.